One and the same sample provided the 11 T cell receptor beta chains below, sequenced in a study of shared clonotypes between healthy human individuals (dated by TCRdb to between 2020 and 2021). Preparation of the library involved the immunoSEQ multiplex PCR assay. As stored in TCRdb, this immuneACCESS dataset retains in-frame rearrangements with V and J assigned. A fraction of the clones does not appear; measured against another copy, unresolved V genes explain less than half of the discrepancy, and the remainder lacks a known reason. Recorded for this sample are around 2.1 million clones; more than 90% of them occurred a single time. The top ten hold 0.13% of the sample. Sequencing input: naive CD4+ T cells sorted from blood. Read against the paper, the sample's cell subset or site label means: CD45RA+ positively selected. Source of these receptors: a man aged 18 to 35 in good health.

This rearrangement joins TRBV7-9 to TRBJ1-1; D call uncertain. CDR1 is SEHNR, CDR2 FQNEAQ, per germline (reference sequence). Trimming shortened V by 3 bases and J by 8 bases, and 19 bases separated the two germline ends. The CDR3 contains 15 residues. CDR3 in amino acids: CASSFADLGFSEAFF. The CDR3 coding sequence is TGTGCCAGCAGCTTCGCCGATTTGGGGTTCTCCGAAGCTTTCTTT.

About this clone itself: Other DNA sequences in the sample encode the same CDR3. The chain combines TRBV5-5 with TRBJ2-7; 8 bases line up with TRBD1. Trimming cost V 4 bases and J 3 bases; bases outside gene matches: 3. The CDR3 contains 13 residues. The germline V gene encodes CDR1 SGHKS and CDR2 YYEKEE (reference sequence). This CDR3 reads CASSLTGDYEQYF. The CDR3 DNA reads TGTGCCAGCAGCCTGACAGGGGACTACGAGCAGTACTTC.

This clone was seen more than once but under ten times. The chain recombines TRBV6-1 with TRBJ1-6; D not resolved. The CDR3 covers 13 residues. V lost 8 bases to trimming and J lost 8 bases, with 13 bases between them. Germline V gene data show CDR1 as MNHNS and CDR2 as SASEGT. The CDR3 loop is CASESGSYSPLHF. The DNA of the CDR3 is TGTGCCAGCGAATCGGGTTCGTATTCACCCCTCCACTTT.

This chain connects TRBV9 to TRBJ2-5; 12 bases align to TRBD1. V lost 2 bases, J lost 9 bases, and 5 bases stayed unmatched. This CDR3 is built from 14 residues. Germline loops: CDR1 SGDLS, CDR2 YYNGEE. The CDR3 spells CASSVPGQGAAQYF. CDR3 nucleotide sequence: TGTGCCAGCAGCGTCCCGGGACAGGGGGCGGCCCAGTACTTC.

The rearrangement uses TRBV18 and TRBJ1-3, with D hard to call. Trimming pared 3 bases from V and 0 bases from J, leaving 12 bases between. The CDR3 has 16 amino acids. Germline CDR1 reads KGHSH; CDR2 reads LQKENI. The CDR3 DNA follows: TGTGCCAGCTCACCCCGAGACCCCAGCTCTGGAAACACCATATATTTT. Translating it yields CASSPRDPSSGNTIYF.

The chain joins TRBV28 to TRBJ1-1; D call uncertain. The V and J ends lost 4 bases and 0 bases respectively, with 6 bases between them. The CDR3 spans 13 residues. In germline, CDR1 is MDHEN, CDR2 SYDVKM. The CDR3 DNA follows: TGTGCCAGCAGTTGGGAGGTGAACACTGAAGCTTTCTTT. Its translation: CASSWEVNTEAFF.

DNA of the CDR3: TGCGCCAGCAGCCAAGGGACTCAGCCTATGAACACTGAAGCTTTCTTT. It codes for CASSQGTQPMNTEAFF. The chain recombines TRBV4-3 with TRBJ1-1; D gene uncertain. V lost 1 base, J lost 0 bases, and 12 bases lay in between. The CDR3 extends over 16 amino acids. The germline CDR1 and CDR2 sequences are LGHNA and YSLEER.

The chain recombines TRBV9 with TRBJ2-7, with 15 bases aligning to TRBD2. The CDR3 runs to 17 residues. The V and J ends lost 4 bases and 1 base, in that order; junction bases with no gene match: 6. Germline CDR1 and CDR2: SGDLS and YYNGEE. DNA for the CDR3: TGTGCCAGCAGCAAGGGACTAGCGGGGGGAAAATCCTACGAGCAGTACTTC. Amino acids: CASSKGLAGGKSYEQYF. The variable domain in full, completed from reference TRBV9 and TRBJ2-7, reads DSGVTQTPKHLITATGQRVTLRCSPRSGDLSVYWYQQSLDQGLQFLIQYYNGEERAKGNILERFSAQQFPDLHSELNLSSLELGDSALYFCASSKGLAGGKSYEQYFGPGTRLTVT.

The V and J genes are TRBV20-1 and TRBJ2-1; tentative D call: TRBD1 (6 bases). The CDR3 runs to 10 residues. V was shortened by 3 bases and J by 15 bases, with 12 bases between the two germline ends. Germline V CDR1 and CDR2: DFQATT, SNEGSKA (reference sequence). CDR3 amino acids: CSASGQGLFF. The CDR3 nucleotides are TGCAGTGCTAGTGGGCAGGGGCTGTTCTTC.

The chain has TRBV6-1 and TRBJ1-5; D might be TRBD1 (5 bases). The germline V and J ends were trimmed by 3 bases and 6 bases, with 9 bases remaining between them. The CDR3 consists of 13 residues. Germline V gene lookup returns CDR1 MNHNS and CDR2 SASEGT. This CDR3 reads CASSDRVVQPQHF. In DNA form, the CDR3 reads TGTGCCAGCAGTGACAGGGTGGTTCAGCCCCAGCATTTT.

J is TRBJ1-1 and V is TRBV6-5; TRBD1 agrees at 11 bases. J was trimmed by 3 bases and V by 4 bases; bases with no gene match: 7. Germline assignment: CDR1 MNHEY and CDR2 SVGAGI. CDR3 size: 16 residues. Here the CDR3 DNA reads TGTGCCAGCAGTTCGGACAGGGGGCGCAGGGACACTGAAGCTTTCTTT. It encodes CASSSDRGRRDTEAFF.